These T cell receptor beta chains were read from a single sample in a study of T-cell reconstitution after alpha-beta-depleted transplantation in children. A single record per CDR3 protein comes from TCRdb applying MiXCR to the PCR reads. The profile covers hundreds of thousands of distinct CDR3 sequences, with over 15% appearing a single time and 1.1% taken by the ten largest. Sequencing used PBMCs from the stem cell graft donor, obtained from the stem cell graft. The receptors originated from a human donor who donated a stem cell graft to a child with acute myeloid leukemia. The CDR3 runs from the conserved cysteine through the conserved F or W. The D gene is left open where the match is weak. Size is omitted from some rows. Given values are once, few, many or a class for expanded clones.

TRBJ2-1 many TRBD2 TRBV5-6 TGTGCCAGCAGTGATGCTAGCGGGGGGGCCATTAATGAGCAGTTCTTC CASSDASGGAINEQFF
TRBJ1-5 NA NA TRBV12-2 TGTGCAAGTCGCTTACCTAGGTGGCAGGGGAGTGGTCAGCCCCAGCATTTT CASRLPRWQGSGQPQHF
TRBJ1-5 NA NA TRBV10-2 TGCGCCAGCAGTGAGGACGGAAACCCTAGCAATCAGCCCCAGCATTTT CASSEDGNPSNQPQHF
TRBJ1-5 few TRBD1 TRBV12-3/TRBV12-4 TGTGCCAGCAGTTTCCTACCCGGGACAGGGAGGAATCAGCCCCAGCATTTT CASSFLPGTGRNQPQHF
TRBJ2-3 few NA TRBV7-9 TGTGCCAGCAGCCCACAAGGGACTTACACAGATACGCAGTATTTT CASSPQGTYTDTQYF
TRBJ2-1 NA TRBD2 TRBV5-6 TGTGCCAGCAGCCTCTGGGGAGGGGACAATGAGCAGTTCTTC CASSLWGGDNEQFF
TRBJ1-2 NA NA TRBV5-1 TGCGCCAGCAGCTTGGAGGTCCCGGGGGCTGATGGCTACACCTTC CASSLEVPGADGYTF
TRBJ1-5 NA NA TRBV7-2 TGTGCCAGCAGCTTAGAGTCGGGAGGCAATCAGCCCCAGCATTTT CASSLESGGNQPQHF
TRBJ2-2 few NA TRBV29-1 TGCAGCGTTGGGCGGATCGACACCGGGGAGCTGTTTTTT CSVGRIDTGELFF
TRBJ2-3 NA TRBD1 TRBV27 TGTGCCAGCAGTTTAGGACAGGGTCGGAGGACAGATACGCAGTATTTT CASSLGQGRRTDTQYF
TRBJ2-1 many TRBD2 TRBV12-3/TRBV12-4 TGTGCCAGCAGTCCTGGGACTAGCCTCTACAATGAGCAGTTCTTC CASSPGTSLYNEQFF
TRBJ1-2 many NA TRBV29-1 TGCAGCGTTGAAATGACGGACTATGGCTACACCTTC CSVEMTDYGYTF
TRBJ1-1 few NA TRBV10-3 TGTGCCATCAGTGTTGGGGAGAAAGCTTTCTTT CAISVGEKAFF
TRBJ1-2 NA NA TRBV7-9 TGTGCCAGCAGCTTAGCCTCCCCGGCGAACTATGGCTACACCTTC CASSLASPANYGYTF
TRBJ2-2 few NA TRBV2 TGTGCCAGCATTCGGGGAACGAACACCGGGGAGCTGTTTTTT CASIRGTNTGELFF
TRBJ1-1 NA TRBD1 TRBV7-9 TGTGCCAGCAGCTCGAGTACAGGGGCGGGGACTGAAGCTTTCTTT CASSSSTGAGTEAFF
TRBJ2-3 many TRBD2 TRBV5-4 TGTGCCAGCAGCCTAGCGGGGCTATACACTGATACGCAGTATTTT CASSLAGLYTDTQYF